Sequencing of this T cell receptor (beta chain) was carried out in a study of shared clonotypes between healthy human individuals. Naive-designated CD8 cells lacked CD45RO, were positively enriched for CCR7, and omitted terminally differentiated effector memory CD45RA+ cells. Assay used: immunoSEQ multiplex PCR; TCRdb lists only in-frame clones, some missing. The sample holds about 680,000 clones, approximately 90% seen once. Points on this clone: Its antigen is not known.

Germline V gene lookup returns CDR1 SGHKS and CDR2 YYEKEE (reference sequence). V was clipped by 0 bases and J by 5 bases, with 15 bases between them. There are 15 residues in the CDR3. Findings and limits, study-wide: Represented diversity, genetic and exposure-history alike, was limited by few donors.

This receptor was taken from a man aged 25 to 45 in good health. Sequenced sample: naive CD8+ T cells sorted from blood. V usage is TRBV5-5 and J usage is TRBJ2-7; D might be TRBD2 (5 bases). This CDR3 is CASSLGADFLDEQYF. The CDR3 region has the DNA TGTGCCAGCAGCTTGGGGGCGGACTTTTTGGACGAGCAGTACTTC.